This T cell receptor (beta chain) derives from a study of blood T cell repertoires in COVID-19. In this sample, this clone turned up a few times. TCRdb's table, derived via immunoSEQ multiplex PCR, lists solely in-frame clones and lacks some. The sample has 200,000 to 250,000 clones, 65% to 90% seen once. The CDR3 loop spans 15 amino acids. Deletions cut 3 bases from V and 0 bases from J, with 9 bases between. CDR1 is LNHDA and CDR2 is SQIVND in the germline V gene (reference sequence). This chain joins TRBV19 and TRBJ2-1; D unresolved. The TCR comes from a man aged 80 or over with acute or convalescent COVID-19. Sequencing was performed on peripheral blood. CDR3 amino acids: CASSIAQVSYNEQFF. CDR3 sequence (DNA): TGTGCCAGTAGTATTGCTCAGGTCTCCTACAATGAGCAGTTCTTC.